This is a list of T cell receptor beta chains from one sample in a study of OX40 agonist ivuxolimab in advanced cancers. Profiled with immunoSEQ multiplex PCR; TCRdb holds only in-frame clones, not every one. The table lists under 25,000 clones, approximately 80% of them singletons. This specimen was CD4+ or CD8+ T cells sorted from blood, taken in a trial of the OX40 agonist ivuxolimab. Receptors originate from an adult with an advanced solid tumor such as melanoma, head and neck, liver or kidney cancer. The CDR3 runs from the conserved cysteine through the conserved F or W. The D gene is left open where the match is weak. The size field is filled for only some rows; it gives once, few, many or a size class.

NA,TRBJ1-1,TRBV29-1,NA,CSVSPPGANTEAFF,TGCAGCGTATCACCCCCCGGGGCGAACACTGAAGCTTTCTTT
NA,TRBJ2-7,TRBV2,TRBD1,CASRTGGVYEQYF,TGTGCCAGCAGGACAGGGGGGGTCTACGAGCAGTACTTC
NA,TRBJ2-3,TRBV30,NA,CAWSVRGFTDTQYF,TGTGCCTGGAGTGTAAGAGGTTTCACAGATACGCAGTATTTT
few,TRBJ2-7,TRBV2,NA,CASGTVFSYEQYF,TGTGCCAGCGGCACGGTTTTCTCCTACGAGCAGTACTTC
NA,TRBJ2-2,TRBV4-2,NA,CASSPKRGRRRDTGELFF,TGTGCCAGCAGCCCCAAACGGGGACGGAGGCGGGACACCGGGGAGCTGTTTTTT
NA,TRBJ1-3,TRBV6-6,NA,CASSYGTLSSGNTIYF,TGTGCCAGCAGTTACGGGACACTATCTTCTGGAAACACCATATATTTT
NA,TRBJ1-5,TRBV27,NA,CASSFRENSNQPQHF,TGTGCCAGCAGTTTCAGGGAGAATAGCAATCAGCCCCAGCATTTT
NA,TRBJ1-2,TRBV28,TRBD1,CASSLGQGGDGYTF,TGTGCCAGCAGTTTGGGACAGGGAGGAGATGGCTACACCTTC
NA,TRBJ2-5,TRBV19,TRBD1,CASSIGQGAQETQYF,TGTGCCAGTAGTATCGGACAGGGAGCTCAAGAGACCCAGTACTTC
few,TRBJ1-1,TRBV5-1,NA,CASRLTSNTEAFF,TGCGCCAGCAGGTTGACATCGAACACTGAAGCTTTCTTT
NA,TRBJ1-2,TRBV5-1,NA,CASSPDRSYGYTF,TGCGCCAGCAGCCCTGACAGGAGCTATGGCTACACCTTC
few,TRBJ1-1,TRBV18,NA,CASSPSNTEAFF,TGTGCCAGCTCACCCAGTAACACTGAAGCTTTCTTT
NA,TRBJ1-2,TRBV11-1,TRBD1,CASSHGQATNYGYTF,TGTGCCAGCAGTCACGGACAGGCGACTAACTATGGCTACACCTTC
NA,TRBJ2-1,TRBV10-3,TRBD2,CAISGQGLAGNEQFF,TGTGCCATCAGTGGCCAAGGACTAGCGGGGAATGAGCAGTTCTTC